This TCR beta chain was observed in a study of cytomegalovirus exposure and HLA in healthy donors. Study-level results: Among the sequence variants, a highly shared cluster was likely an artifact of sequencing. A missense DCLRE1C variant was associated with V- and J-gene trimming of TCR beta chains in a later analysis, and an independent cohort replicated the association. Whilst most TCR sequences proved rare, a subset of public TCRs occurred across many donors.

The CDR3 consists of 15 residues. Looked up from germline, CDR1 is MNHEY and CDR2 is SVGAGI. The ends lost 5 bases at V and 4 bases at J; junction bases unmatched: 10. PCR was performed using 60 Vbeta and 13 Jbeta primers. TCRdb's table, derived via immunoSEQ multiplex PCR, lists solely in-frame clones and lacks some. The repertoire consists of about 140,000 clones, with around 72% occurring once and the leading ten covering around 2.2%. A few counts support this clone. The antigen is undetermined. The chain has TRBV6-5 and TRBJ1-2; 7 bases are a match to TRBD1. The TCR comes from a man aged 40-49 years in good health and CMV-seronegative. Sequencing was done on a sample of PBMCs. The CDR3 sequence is CASSPRQGVLYGYTF. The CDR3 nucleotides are TGTGCCAGCAGTCCTAGACAGGGCGTTCTCTATGGCTACACCTTC.